This T cell receptor beta chain was observed in a study of control samples from healthy donors and cancer patients. Germline V gene sequence: CDR1 SNHLY, CDR2 FYNNEI. The CDR3 contains 13 residues. V lost 3 bases and J 2 bases, leaving 7 bases between the germline ends. Some clones are missing from TCRdb's copy, which holds only in-frame ones; the method was immunoSEQ multiplex PCR. The table has about 120,000 clones, 92% seen once. The gene calls are TRBV2 and TRBJ1-2; D unresolved. The TCR originated in a man of 80 years or more with head and neck cancer. Sequencing input: PBMCs. The CDR3 here is CASSEAPNYGYTF. The CDR3 coding sequence is TGTGCCAGCAGTGAGGCCCCGAACTATGGCTACACCTTC.